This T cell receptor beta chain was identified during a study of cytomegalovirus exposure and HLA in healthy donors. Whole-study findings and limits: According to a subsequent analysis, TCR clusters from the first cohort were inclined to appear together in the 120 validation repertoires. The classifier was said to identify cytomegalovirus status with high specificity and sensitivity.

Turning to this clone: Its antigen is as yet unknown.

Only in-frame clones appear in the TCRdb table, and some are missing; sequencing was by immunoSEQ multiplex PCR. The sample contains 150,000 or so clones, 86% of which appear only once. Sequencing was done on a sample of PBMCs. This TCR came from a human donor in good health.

The CDR3 DNA sequence: TGTGCCAGCTCCCACGGGAGGGAATACGAGCAGTACTTC. Its translation is CASSHGREYEQYF. The V and J genes are TRBV7-2 and TRBJ2-7; 8 positions match TRBD2. The CDR3 is 13 amino acids. Trimming cost V 8 bases and J 4 bases; bases outside gene matches: 7. Looked up from germline, CDR1 is SGHTA and CDR2 is FQGNSA.